This T cell receptor (beta chain) came from a study of blood T cells in healthy people across ages. The study, taken as a whole, reports: Older individuals had lower TCR beta diversity per million T cells (the decline was roughly linear).

J gave up 1 base and V 4 bases, and 7 bases lay outside the gene matches. The CDR3 runs 16 residues. Germline V gene lookup returns CDR1 LGHDT and CDR2 YNNKEL (reference sequence). A second PCR, run for about 6 to 11 cycles, used a sample-barcoded 5' primer plus a J-beta primer mix. Carrying 12 random nucleotides, a template-switch adaptor labeled each individual cDNA molecule. Each CDR3 protein gets one entry after TCRdb re-called the 5' RACE reads with MiXCR. The sample has about 900,000 distinct CDR3 sequences, around 48% seen once. This clonotype appeared a few times. Its cognate antigen is unknown. Every sample yielded at least 6 million isolated PBMCs.

The sequenced sample was blood. J is TRBJ1-1 and V is TRBV3-1; TRBD1 matches 9 bases. The sequence derives from a man younger than 40 in good health. This CDR3 reads CASSLPWDRENTEAFF. The CDR3 DNA reads as TGTGCCAGCAGCCTGCCTTGGGACAGGGAGAACACTGAAGCTTTCTTT.